This T cell receptor (beta chain) originates from a study of cytomegalovirus exposure and HLA in healthy donors. Findings of the study overall: Later analysis placed DRB1 highest and HLA-C lowest in TCR association rates, which differed by HLA locus. Later analysis associated a missense DCLRE1C variant with TCR beta V- and J-gene trimming.

The study sampled nominally healthy donors, though unrecorded immune exposures were likely. Vbeta (60) and Jbeta (13) primers were used in the PCR. Produced via immunoSEQ multiplex PCR; TCRdb's table is partial and in-frame only. Among roughly 110,000 clones listed, around 75% were seen once. Of note for this clone: Its specificity is unknown.

V lost 0 bases and J 6 bases, leaving 8 bases between the germline ends. The length of the CDR3 is 12 residues. CDR1 and CDR2 from the germline V gene are GTSNPN and SVGIG (reference sequence). The receptor comes from a female donor in good health and CMV-seronegative. The genes are TRBV30 and TRBJ1-2; no reliable D call. The sequenced material came from PBMCs. Written as DNA, the CDR3 is TGTGCCTGGAGTGTCTCCGGGGATGGCTACACCTTC. Its protein product is CAWSVSGDGYTF.